This TCR beta chain emerged from a study of OX40 agonist ivuxolimab in advanced cancers. Study summary: Enrolled patients in dose escalation had cancers that were hepatocellular carcinoma, melanoma, renal cell or head and neck cancer. From about 23 to 85 years was the age range, with a mean of around 54 years, and roughly 83% were male.

Clones were read by immunoSEQ multiplex PCR, and TCRdb kept only the in-frame ones, dropping some. The sample yields some 69,000 clones, around 90% seen once. Study observations and caveats: Clonal expansion by week 6 occurred in CD4+ and CD8+ blood T cells (at 0.1 to 3.0 mg/kg). The 0.1-3.0 mg/kg partial responders had among the lowest clonal expansion.

V was pared by 1 base and J by 4 bases, with 7 bases of the junction left unmatched. CDR1 and CDR2 (germline): LNHNV, YYDKDF (reference sequence). The CDR3 sequence is 16 residues long. In the case of this clone: Its antigen is unidentified.

The V gene is TRBV15, the J gene TRBJ2-3; 8 positions match TRBD2. The material sequenced was CD4+ or CD8+ T cells sorted from blood, taken in a trial of the OX40 agonist ivuxolimab. This receptor was taken from an adult with an advanced solid tumor such as melanoma, head and neck, liver or kidney cancer. The CDR3 loop is CATSRGGSGGADTQYF. The CDR3 bases are TGTGCCACCAGCAGAGGGGGATCGGGAGGGGCAGATACGCAGTATTTT.